The 9 T cell receptor beta chains presented below share a single source sample, sequenced in a study of regulatory T cells in long-lasting Graves disease. Assembly of TCR beta libraries relied on iRepertoire HTBI primers together with Arm-PCR of CDR3 regions. TCRdb recomputed calls from the multiplex PCR reads with MiXCR, one row per CDR3 protein. The sample holds some 400,000 distinct CDR3 sequences, just under 15% seen once. The time point is: newly diagnosed GD, antithyroid drugs for less than 3 months. Extracted RNA from PBMCs served as the source of the TCR library. This same sample was also part of a study on T cells in Graves' hyperthyroidism and ophthalmopathy.

Source: peripheral blood mononuclear cells (PBMCs), taken at new diagnosis, from a patient treated with antithyroid drugs. Receptors were obtained from a woman between 25 and 40 years old with Graves disease.

This rearrangement joins TRBV28 to TRBJ1-5; tentatively, D is TRBD1 (5 bases). The germline V gene encodes CDR1 MDHEN and CDR2 SYDVKM. With 7 bases removed from V and 7 bases from J, the gap between germline ends came to 11 bases. This CDR3 contains 12 residues. This CDR3 reads CASTDSNQPQHF. The CDR3 DNA follows: TGTGCCAGCACCGACAGTAACCAGCCCCAGCATTTT.

This clonotype came up many times. The chain joins TRBV20-1 to TRBJ1-4, with 9 bases aligning to TRBD1. Germline CDR1 DFQATT, CDR2 SNEGSKA (reference sequence). V shed 4 bases and J 4 bases; nucleotides not matched to a gene: 19. The CDR3 extends over 19 amino acids. The CDR3 nucleotides read TGCAGTGCTACCGGGACAGGGACAAACCGGCGGGGGGTTAATGAAAAACTGTTTTTT. Translating it yields CSATGTGTNRRGVNEKLFF.

This clonotype was found a few times. The chain carries TRBV28 and TRBJ2-3; 8 positions match TRBD2. CDR3 length: 15 amino acids. V lost 6 bases, J lost 6 bases, and 11 bases stayed unmatched. CDR1 MDHEN and CDR2 SYDVKM come from the germline V gene. The CDR3: CASRSPGLGTDTQYF. CDR3 coding DNA: TGTGCCAGCAGATCACCGGGACTAGGAACGGATACGCAGTATTTT.

This clonotype occurred many times. The V call is TRBV6-5, the J call TRBJ1-1, with a possible D match to TRBD1 (6 bases). Trimming removed 0 bases from V and 1 base from J, with 9 bases in between. The CDR3 extends over 15 amino acids. Per germline, CDR1 MNHEY and CDR2 SVGAGI. CDR3: CASSYSGRGNTEAFF. DNA for the CDR3: TGTGCCAGCAGTTACTCAGGCAGGGGGAACACTGAAGCTTTCTTT.

In its sample, this clonotype was seen many times. The chain couples TRBV6-1 to TRBJ1-5; a weak D match, TRBD1 (6 bases). The germline V gene has CDR1 MNHNS and CDR2 SASEGT. V was pared by 5 bases and J by 4 bases, with 24 bases between. The CDR3 is 18 amino acids. The CDR3 spells CASSKDPRLGGANQPQHF. DNA for the CDR3: TGTGCCAGCAGTAAGGACCCCAGGTTAGGGGGTGCTAATCAGCCCCAGCATTTT.

This clonotype has a single count. This may come from a read error, since a much larger clone is one base off. V usage is TRBV24-1 and J usage is TRBJ2-1; maybe TRBD1 (5 bases). V dropped 4 bases and J dropped 0 bases, with 15 bases sitting between them. Germline CDR1 reads KGHDR; CDR2 reads SFDVKD. The CDR3 is 17 residues long. CDR3 region: CATSEARANDSYNEQFF. As DNA, the CDR3 is TGTGCCACCAGTGAGGCCAGGGCTAACGACTCCTACAATGAGCAGTTCTTC.

V is TRBV11-2 and J is TRBJ1-4; D is unresolved. Between the trimmed V and J ends, which lost 2 bases and 5 bases, there was a span of 12 bases. This CDR3 comprises 15 residues. Germline loops: CDR1 SGHAT, CDR2 FQNNGV. This CDR3 reads CASSLNRGLNEKLFF. The CDR3 nucleotides are TGTGCCAGCAGCTTAAATCGGGGATTGAATGAAAAACTGTTTTTT.

This chain links TRBV20-1 with TRBJ2-1, with D possibly matching TRBD1 (5 bases). Per germline, CDR1 DFQATT and CDR2 SNEGSKA (reference sequence). V gave up 1 base and J gave up 6 bases, with 13 bases separating them. This CDR3 spans 14 amino acids. The CDR3 region has the DNA TGCAGTGCTAGAGTGCAGGGTTTTCTCAATGAGCAGTTCTTC. Residues: CSARVQGFLNEQFF.

This clonotype was counted many times. V gene TRBV11-2 combines with J gene TRBJ2-5; D not certain. Germline V gene sequence: CDR1 SGHAT, CDR2 FQNNGV. Trimming cost V 3 bases and J 7 bases, with 9 bases left between them. This CDR3 has 12 amino acids. The CDR3 nucleotides are TGTGCCAGCAGCTTCCAGCCGGGGACCCAGTACTTC. Its protein product is CASSFQPGTQYF.